The clone carrying this T cell receptor beta chain was found many times. Time point specified: pre-sensitization, week 0. Treatment reported: therapeutic diphenylcyclopropenone sensitization with weekly scalp DPC. This sample stems from a study of human T cells and chemical hapten exposure. Study-wide background: There were per-sample TCR yield variations, arising mainly from small pooled library volume differences.

Unique molecular identifiers were attached to individual cDNA molecules within the library. In TCRdb, the RACE reads were re-called with MiXCR into one record per CDR3 protein. The data contain more than 85,000 distinct CDR3 sequences, 8.5% of them singletons. The CDR3 totals 15 residues. The germline CDR1 and CDR2 sequences are MDHEN and SYDVKM. The V gene lost 1 base and the J gene lost 5 bases, with 9 bases spanning the gap. The starting material was whole blood, obtained in connection with sensitization to the hapten diphenylcyclopropenone (DPC). This chain links TRBV28 with TRBJ1-6; no definite D call. This sequence originates from a man aged 40-49 years with alopecia areata. Some clones in this sample may be carry-over from other donors' samples. CDR3 sequence: CASSLSGNNNSPLHF. The CDR3 coding sequence is TGTGCCAGCAGTTTATCGGGAAACAATAATTCACCCCTCCACTTT.